This TCR beta chain was captured in a study of metastatic and nonmetastatic thyroid tumors. Whole-study context: Malignant thyroid and benign thyroid patients provided blood and tumor or nodule tissue whose repertoires were compared.

With V trimmed by 4 bases and J by 10 bases, 7 bases remained unmatched. The CDR3 is 14 amino acids. CDR1 is SGDLS and CDR2 is YYNGEE in the germline V gene. Turning to this clone: As yet, its antigen is unknown.

Per the authors' pipeline: A classifier of distant metastasis in papillary thyroid cancer was built from CDR3 differences (across clinicopathological groups). MiXCR was used by TCRdb to re-call the PCR reads. It is TCRdb's table, rather than the study itself, that gives the V and J calls and clone size. The data show fewer than 15,000 clones, with approximately 12% seen just once and roughly 14% held by the top ten. Study-wide results and limits: The reported finding was significantly higher TCR beta diversity in malignant thyroid tumors relative to benign nodules, in blood and tumor.

None of the patients had undergone any treatment ahead of thyroid surgery. The sequencing sample was made of blood. The source of this sequence is a female donor with papillary thyroid cancer or a benign thyroid nodule (not recorded which). Some clones in this sample may be carry-over from other donors' samples. The V gene is TRBV9, the J gene TRBJ2-7, with 14 bases identical to TRBD2. CDR3 coding DNA: TGTGCCAGCAGCTTGGGACTAGCGGGAGACCTTCAGTACTTC. This translates into CASSLGLAGDLQYF. Complete variable domain (other parts from reference TRBV9 and TRBJ2-7): DSGVTQTPKHLITATGQRVTLRCSPRSGDLSVYWYQQSLDQGLQFLIQYYNGEERAKGNILERFSAQQFPDLHSELNLSSLELGDSALYFCASSLGLAGDLQYFGPGTRLTVT.